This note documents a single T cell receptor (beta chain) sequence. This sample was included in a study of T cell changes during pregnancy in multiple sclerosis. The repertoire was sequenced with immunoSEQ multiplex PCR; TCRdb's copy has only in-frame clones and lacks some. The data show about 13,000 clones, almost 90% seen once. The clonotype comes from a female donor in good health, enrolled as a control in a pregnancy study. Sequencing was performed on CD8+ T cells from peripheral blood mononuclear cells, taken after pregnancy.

This CDR3 is CASSSSKRAYNEQFF. CDR3 DNA sequence: TGTGCCAGCAGCTCCTCAAAGCGGGCCTACAATGAGCAGTTCTTC. The genes are TRBV5-6 and TRBJ2-1, with D possibly TRBD2 on 6 matching bases. With 3 bases removed from V and 2 bases from J, the gap between germline ends came to 12 bases. This CDR3 comprises 15 residues. CDR1 and CDR2 from the germline V gene are SGHDT and YYEEEE.